The entry below gives a single T cell receptor (beta chain) sequence along with its context. This sample stems from a study of blood T cell repertoires in COVID-19. Study context: The United States, Italy and Spain were the sources of the acute and convalescent COVID-19 samples.

Looked up from germline, CDR1 is KGHSH and CDR2 is LQKENI. The J segment lost 4 bases and the V segment lost 3 bases, leaving 3 bases of the junction unmatched. CDR3 length equals 13 residues. Under the authors' procedure: Estimated nucleated cell counts came from reference gene primer amplification. Profiled with immunoSEQ multiplex PCR; TCRdb holds only in-frame clones, not every one. The V and J calls and clone size come from that table; D and trimming were worked out from the DNA. The table lists 350,000 to 500,000 clones, 70% to 90% of them singletons. The sample was peripheral blood. V usage is TRBV18 and J usage is TRBJ2-7; TRBD1 matches 7 bases. This receptor was identified in a man between 18 and 35 years old with COVID-19, enrolled during active disease. The CDR3 DNA is TGTGCCAGCTCACCGCCGGGACAGTACGAGCAGTACTTC. It is translated as CASSPPGQYEQYF.